Presented here are 26 T cell receptor beta chains from one specimen sequenced in a study of shared clonotypes between healthy human individuals. Naive CD8 cells, CD45RO-negative and positively selected for CCR7, excluded terminally differentiated effector memory CD45RA+ cells. Here immunoSEQ multiplex PCR was the method, and the copy in TCRdb shows in-frame clones only, minus some. In the table there are fewer than 700,000 clones, around 96% of which are singletons. Source material: naive CD8+ T cells sorted from blood. Source of these receptors: a woman aged 25 to 39 in good health.

The rearrangement joins TRBV28 to TRBJ2-7; D ambiguous. Germline CDR1 MDHEN, CDR2 SYDVKM. The germline V and J ends were trimmed by 4 bases and 2 bases, with 15 bases remaining between them. The CDR3 consists of 15 residues. CDR3 loop: CASSSHTFGAYEQYF. The CDR3, as DNA: TGTGCCAGCAGTTCCCACACGTTCGGAGCCTACGAGCAGTACTTC.

The table lists this clone with a few counts. Relative to the germline gene, one junction end is altered; a read error may explain this. The CDR3: CASSSSTAVDF. For the CDR3, the DNA is TGTGCCAGTAGTTCATCGACGGCGGTAGACTTC. The chain combines TRBV19 with TRBJ1-2; D is unresolved. The CDR3 has 11 residues. Germline V gene data show CDR1 as LNHDA and CDR2 as SQIVND (reference sequence).

The rearrangement uses TRBV19 and TRBJ1-1; D is unresolved. The germline V and J ends were trimmed by 3 bases and 3 bases, with 8 bases remaining between them. The CDR3 sequence is 13 residues long. Germline CDR1 LNHDA, CDR2 SQIVND (reference sequence). This chain's CDR3 is CASSMVQYTEAFF. CDR3 coding DNA: TGTGCCAGTAGTATGGTACAGTACACTGAAGCTTTCTTT.

The rearrangement joins TRBV5-4 to TRBJ2-7; D is unclear. Trimming removed 4 bases from V and 0 bases from J, with 17 bases in between. The CDR3 totals 16 residues. Germline V gene sequence: CDR1 SGHNT, CDR2 YYREEE (reference sequence). In DNA, the CDR3 is TGTGCCAGCAGCCTGGCGGAGTGGGATAGCTCCTACGAGCAGTACTTC. Translation: CASSLAEWDSSYEQYF.

The chain carries TRBV2 and TRBJ2-2; the D gene is possibly TRBD1 (5 bases). CDR1 is SNHLY, CDR2 FYNNEI, per germline. The CDR3 is 15 amino acids. V lost 5 bases, J lost 1 base, and 11 bases lay in between. This CDR3 reads CASSLGAWNTGELFF. DNA for the CDR3: TGTGCCAGCAGTCTAGGGGCTTGGAACACCGGGGAGCTGTTTTTT.

This sequence joins TRBV9 and TRBJ2-2; TRBD1 aligns across 8 bases. With 4 bases clipped from V and 5 bases from J, the junction kept 10 bases outside the gene matches. CDR1 and CDR2 (germline): SGDLS, YYNGEE. The CDR3 length is 16 residues. The CDR3 sequence is CASSPPGRGHTGELFF. CDR3 DNA: TGTGCCAGCAGCCCCCCGGGCAGGGGGCATACCGGGGAGCTGTTTTTT.

V usage is TRBV2 and J usage is TRBJ1-4, with a tentative D call TRBD1 (5 bases). Germline V lookup: CDR1 SNHLY, CDR2 FYNNEI. Trimming took off 3 bases at V and 7 bases at J, with 12 bases between the two ends. This CDR3 is 14 amino acids long. This CDR3 is CASSEGVGGEKLFF. In DNA, the CDR3 is TGTGCCAGCAGTGAGGGGGTGGGAGGTGAAAAACTGTTTTTT.

V gene TRBV11-3 combines with J gene TRBJ2-7; D is undetermined. Looked up from germline, CDR1 is SGHNT and CDR2 is YENEEA. The CDR3 is made up of 12 amino acids. V shed 1 base and J shed 5 bases, with 6 bases lying between them. The DNA for the CDR3 is TGTGCCAGCAGCTTAGTACGGAACGAGCAGTACTTC. It codes for CASSLVRNEQYF. The full variable domain, its missing parts supplied by reference TRBV11-3 and TRBJ2-7, is EAGVVQSPRYKIIEKKQPVAFWCNPISGHNTLYWYLQNLGQGPELLIRYENEEAVDDSQLPKDRFSAERLKGVDSTLKIQPAELGDSAVYLCASSLVRNEQYFGPGTRLTVT.

This chain connects TRBV19 to TRBJ2-1; D is possibly TRBD1 (6 bases). This CDR3 comprises 13 residues. The V end lost 5 bases, the J end lost 6 bases, and 11 bases lay between the germline ends. In germline, CDR1 is LNHDA, CDR2 SQIVND (reference sequence). The CDR3 region has the DNA TGTGCCAGTAGTCCAACAGGGTTCAATGAGCAGTTCTTC. Its translation: CASSPTGFNEQFF.

The chain combines TRBV5-6 with TRBJ2-5, with D hard to call. The DNA end is a closer match to TRBJ2-7, so the J assignment may be wrong. CDR1 and CDR2 (germline): SGHDT, YYEEEE. This CDR3 has 15 residues. In nucleotides, the CDR3 is TGTGCCAGCAGCCCGGGTGTCCTTAGCTCCTACGAGCAGTACTTC. Amino acids: CASSPGVLSSYEQYF.

This chain links TRBV7-9 with TRBJ2-2; 7 bases agree with TRBD1. The CDR3 covers 16 residues. The germline CDR1 and CDR2 sequences are SEHNR and FQNEAQ (reference sequence). Losses at the gene ends were 4 bases for V and 4 bases for J; bases not matched to a gene: 9. The CDR3 DNA follows: TGTGCCAGCAGCTACCCAGGGGGATCGGGCACCGGGGAGCTGTTTTTT. Residues: CASSYPGGSGTGELFF.

The chain recombines TRBV7-8 with TRBJ2-7, with D tentatively TRBD2 (5 bases). The CDR3 has 15 amino acids. V lost 2 bases to trimming and J lost 4 bases, with 15 bases between them. CDR1 is SGHVS, CDR2 FQNEAQ, per germline. The CDR3 DNA reads TGTGCCAGCAGCTTACGAGCCGGGATCCTGTACGAGCAGTACTTC. It translates to CASSLRAGILYEQYF.

The V and J genes are TRBV27 and TRBJ2-1; 8 positions match TRBD1. The CDR3 has 15 residues. J lost 4 bases, V lost 5 bases, and 7 bases had no gene match. Per the germline V gene, CDR1 is MNHEY and CDR2 is SMNVEV (reference sequence). DNA for the CDR3: TGTGCCAGCAGTGCCCGGGACAGGCCATACAATGAGCAGTTCTTC. The encoded protein is CASSARDRPYNEQFF.

V and J are TRBV6-5 and TRBJ2-1; 12 nucleotides agree with TRBD2. Germline lookup yields CDR1 MNHEY and CDR2 SVGAGI. The length of the CDR3 is 15 residues. J gave up 8 bases and V 7 bases, and 9 bases lay outside the gene matches. This CDR3 is CASTRRLAGDDEQFF. The CDR3 DNA follows: TGTGCCAGCACACGACGACTAGCGGGAGACGATGAGCAGTTCTTC.

Concerning this clone: Additional DNA sequences in this sample encode the identical CDR3. The rearrangement links TRBV27 to TRBJ2-7; the D is unclear. This CDR3 spans 13 amino acids. Germline CDR1 is MNHEY and CDR2 is SMNVEV (reference sequence). V was shortened by 4 bases and J by 0 bases, with 7 bases between the two germline ends. The DNA for the CDR3 is TGTGCCAGCAGTTATGGGGACTCCTACGAGCAGTACTTC. Protein product: CASSYGDSYEQYF.

This rearrangement joins TRBV6-1 to TRBJ1-3; tentative D call: TRBD1 (5 bases). The germline CDR1 and CDR2 sequences are MNHNS and SASEGT. This CDR3 region has 14 residues. Trimming took off 2 bases at V and 7 bases at J, with 12 bases between the two ends. This CDR3 is CASSENTGKNTIYF. In nucleotides, the CDR3 is TGTGCCAGCAGTGAAAATACAGGAAAGAACACCATATATTTT.

The chain recombines TRBV9 with TRBJ2-2; D is possibly TRBD1 (5 bases). The CDR3 loop spans 14 amino acids. CDR1 SGDLS and CDR2 YYNGEE come from the germline V gene. Trimming shortened V by 0 bases and J by 7 bases, and 10 bases separated the two germline ends. Here the CDR3 DNA reads TGTGCCAGCAGCGTAGCGTGGGGCCACGGGGAGCTGTTTTTT. The encoded protein is CASSVAWGHGELFF.

The CDR3 DNA follows: TGTGCCAGCAGCCCTATCAGCGGGAGCGGCACAGATACGCAGTATTTT. This codes for CASSPISGSGTDTQYF. V and J are TRBV13 and TRBJ2-3; 8 bases line up with TRBD2. This CDR3 has 16 amino acids. The trim removed 5 bases at V and 1 base at J, leaving 8 bases unmatched. CDR1 and CDR2 from the germline V gene are PRHDT and FYEKMQ (reference sequence).

This clone has only one observation. V is TRBV7-9 and J is TRBJ1-2; D not resolved. Between the trimmed V and J ends, which lost 7 bases and 4 bases, there was a span of 25 bases. The CDR3 consists of 17 residues. Germline-derived CDR1 and CDR2 are SEHNR and FQNEAQ (reference sequence). The CDR3 nucleotides are TGTGCCAGCACCACCACCCAATCGAGGGCAGTCCCCTATGGCTACACCTTC. Residues: CASTTTQSRAVPYGYTF.

The V and J genes are TRBV10-3 and TRBJ2-2; D unresolved. This CDR3 region has 15 residues. Trimming removed 0 bases at V and 2 bases at J, with 7 bases between. Germline lookup yields CDR1 ENHRY and CDR2 SYGVKD. The CDR3 here is CAISESGFNTGELFF. The CDR3 region has the DNA TGTGCCATCAGTGAGTCTGGGTTCAACACCGGGGAGCTGTTTTTT.

CDR3 DNA sequence: TGTGCCAGCAGCTTGATTGAGGCGGGACTCGGTTACGAGCAGTACTTC. Protein product: CASSLIEAGLGYEQYF. The V call is TRBV5-4, the J call TRBJ2-7, with D perhaps TRBD2 (6 bases). The germline V and J ends were trimmed by 1 base and 4 bases, with 18 bases remaining between them. The CDR3 consists of 16 residues. Germline CDR1 SGHNT, CDR2 YYREEE (reference sequence).

The V gene is TRBV9, the J gene TRBJ2-3; a weak D match, TRBD1 (6 bases). Germline V gives CDR1 SGDLS, CDR2 YYNGEE. This CDR3 comprises 16 residues. V dropped 3 bases and J dropped 5 bases, with 19 bases sitting between them. CDR3 coding DNA: TGTGCCAGCAGCGAGGGGGTGGGCCCAAGTGGAGATACGCAGTATTTT. Translated, it gives CASSEGVGPSGDTQYF.

The chain employs TRBV27 and TRBJ2-7; 9 positions agree with TRBD1. CDR1 is MNHEY and CDR2 is SMNVEV in the germline V gene (reference sequence). This CDR3 comprises 12 residues. Unmatched junction bases numbered 2, after V lost 5 bases and J lost 6 bases. The CDR3 loop is CASSRTGVEQYF. CDR3 sequence (DNA): TGTGCCAGCAGTAGGACAGGGGTCGAGCAGTACTTC.

V usage is TRBV6-6 and J usage is TRBJ2-7; D possibly uses TRBD1 or TRBD2 (5 bases each). Germline V CDR1 and CDR2: MNHNY, SVGAGI (reference sequence). V lost 3 bases, J lost 3 bases, and 9 bases lay in between. CDR3 length: 13 residues. As DNA, the CDR3 is TGTGCCAGCAGTTATGGGGGAAACTACGAGCAGTACTTC. This translates into CASSYGGNYEQYF.

The J gene is TRBJ2-1, the V gene TRBV19; TRBD1 matches 8 bases. The length of the CDR3 is 14 residues. Germline V gene sequence: CDR1 LNHDA, CDR2 SQIVND (reference sequence). The V and J ends lost 6 bases and 7 bases, in that order; junction bases with no gene match: 8. CDR3 sequence (DNA): TGTGCCAGTAGCCTCGGACAGGGTACGAATGAGCAGTTCTTC. Translated: CASSLGQGTNEQFF.

The CDR3 DNA sequence: TGTGCCAGCAGCTTGTGGGAGGGCCCCTACGAGCAGTACTTC. Translating gives CASSLWEGPYEQYF. This chain links TRBV5-6 with TRBJ2-5; 7 positions agree with TRBD2. The closer fit of TRBJ2-7 to the DNA end suggests the J call may be wrong. The CDR3 is 14 amino acids. Germline CDR1 and CDR2: SGHDT and YYEEEE.